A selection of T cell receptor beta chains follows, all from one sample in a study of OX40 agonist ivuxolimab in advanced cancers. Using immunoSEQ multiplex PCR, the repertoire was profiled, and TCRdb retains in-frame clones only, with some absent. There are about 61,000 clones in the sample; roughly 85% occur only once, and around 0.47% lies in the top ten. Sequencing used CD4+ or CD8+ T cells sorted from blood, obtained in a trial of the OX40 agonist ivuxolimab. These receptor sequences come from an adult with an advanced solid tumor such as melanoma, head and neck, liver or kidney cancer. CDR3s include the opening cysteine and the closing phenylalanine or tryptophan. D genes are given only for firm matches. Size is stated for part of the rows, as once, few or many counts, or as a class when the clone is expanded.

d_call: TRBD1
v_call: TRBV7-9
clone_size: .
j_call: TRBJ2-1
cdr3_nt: TGTGCCAGCCTCAGGGGGAGAAAATTGGATGAGCAGTTCTTC
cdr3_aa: CASLRGRKLDEQFF

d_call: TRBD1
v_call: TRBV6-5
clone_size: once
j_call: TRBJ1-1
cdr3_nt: TGTGCCAGCAGCCGCGGACAGGCAGAAGCTTTCTTT
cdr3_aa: CASSRGQAEAFF

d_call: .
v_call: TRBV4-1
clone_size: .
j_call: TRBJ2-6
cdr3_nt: TGCGCCAGCAGCCAAGATTGGGGGGTACTTTCTGGGGCCAACGTCCTGACTTTC
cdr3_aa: CASSQDWGVLSGANVLTF

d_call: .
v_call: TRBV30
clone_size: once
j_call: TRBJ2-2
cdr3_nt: TGTGCCTGGAGTGCCCCAGCGACCGGGGAGCTGTTTTTT
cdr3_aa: CAWSAPATGELFF

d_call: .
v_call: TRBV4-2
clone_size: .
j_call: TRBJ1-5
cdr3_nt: TGTGCCAGCAGCCAAGATTCGGGGGGCGGGAGGAGCAATCAGCCCCAGCATTTT
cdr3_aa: CASSQDSGGGRSNQPQHF

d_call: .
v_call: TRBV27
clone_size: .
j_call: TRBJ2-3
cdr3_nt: TGTGCCAGCAGTTCTACGGGACTCCGCACAGATACGCAGTATTTT
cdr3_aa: CASSSTGLRTDTQYF

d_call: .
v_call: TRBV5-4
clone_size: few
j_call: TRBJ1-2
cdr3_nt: TGTGCCAGCAGGCTGGCGGGGAACTATGGCTACACCTTC
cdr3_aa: CASRLAGNYGYTF

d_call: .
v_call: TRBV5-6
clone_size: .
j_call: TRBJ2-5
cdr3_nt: TGTGCCACCTCGGTACGGGAGACCCAGTACTTC
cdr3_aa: CATSVRETQYF

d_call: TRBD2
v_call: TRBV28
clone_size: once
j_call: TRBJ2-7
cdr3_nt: TGTGCCAGTAGCGAGGGAGGGAACTACGAGCAGTACTTC
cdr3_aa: CASSEGGNYEQYF

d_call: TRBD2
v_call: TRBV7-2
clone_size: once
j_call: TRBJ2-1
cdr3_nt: TGTGCCAGCAGCTTAGTCGCCGGGACTAGCGACAGTGAGCAGTTCTTC
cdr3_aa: CASSLVAGTSDSEQFF

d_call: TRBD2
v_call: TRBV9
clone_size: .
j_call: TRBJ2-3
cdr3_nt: TGTGCCAGCAGCGAGGGGACTAGCGGATACACAGATACGCAGTATTTT
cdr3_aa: CASSEGTSGYTDTQYF

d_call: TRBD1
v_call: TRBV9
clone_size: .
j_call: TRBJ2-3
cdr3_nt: TGTGCCAGCAGCGCAGGGACAGGGGGCGCAGGGGATACGCAGTATTTT
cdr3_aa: CASSAGTGGAGDTQYF

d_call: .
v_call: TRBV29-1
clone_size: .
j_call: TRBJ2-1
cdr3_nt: TGCAGCGTTGAAGGCTACACGGCCGACAATGAGCAGTTCTTC
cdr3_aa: CSVEGYTADNEQFF

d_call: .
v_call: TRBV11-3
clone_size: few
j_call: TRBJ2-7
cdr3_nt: TGTGCCAGCAGCTTAGATCGACTCTCAGGAGGGTCCTACGAGCAGTACTTC
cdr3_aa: CASSLDRLSGGSYEQYF

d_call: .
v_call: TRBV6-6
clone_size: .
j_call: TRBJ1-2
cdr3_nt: TGTGCCAGCAGTTCCCTGTCTAACTATGGCTACACCTTC
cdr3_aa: CASSSLSNYGYTF

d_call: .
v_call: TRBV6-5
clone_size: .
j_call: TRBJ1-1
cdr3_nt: TGTGCCGCCGGCCCGGGAGTGGACACTGAAGCTTTCTTT
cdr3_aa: CAAGPGVDTEAFF

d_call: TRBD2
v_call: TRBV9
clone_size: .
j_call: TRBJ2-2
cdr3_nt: TGTGCCAGCAGCGTAGTGGCGGGAGAAGCCACCGGGGAGCTGTTTTTT
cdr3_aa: CASSVVAGEATGELFF

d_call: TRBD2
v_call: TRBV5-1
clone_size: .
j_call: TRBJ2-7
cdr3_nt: TGCGCCAGCAGCTCACCGGGACAGACCGGGACTAGCATCTACGAGCAGTACTTC
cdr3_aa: CASSSPGQTGTSIYEQYF

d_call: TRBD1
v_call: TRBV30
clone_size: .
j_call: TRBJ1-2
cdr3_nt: TGTGCCTGGAGTGTGGGGGGACAGGAGCCTTCCCACTATGGCTACACCTTC
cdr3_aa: CAWSVGGQEPSHYGYTF

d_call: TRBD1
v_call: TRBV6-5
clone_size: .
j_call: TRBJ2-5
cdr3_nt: TGTGCCAGCAGCATGACAGGGGGCTTTCAAGAGACCCAGTACTTC
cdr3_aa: CASSMTGGFQETQYF

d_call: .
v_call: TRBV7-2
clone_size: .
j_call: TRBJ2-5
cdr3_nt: TGTGCCAGCAGCTCCGTGGTCCGGGAGGAGACCCAGTACTTC
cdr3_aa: CASSSVVREETQYF

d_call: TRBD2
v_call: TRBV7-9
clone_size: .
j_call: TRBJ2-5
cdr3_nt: TGTGCCAGCAGCCCAGGGAGGGCCCAAGAGACCCAGTACTTC
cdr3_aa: CASSPGRAQETQYF

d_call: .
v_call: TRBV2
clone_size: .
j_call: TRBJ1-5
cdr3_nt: TGTGCCAGCAGGGGGCAGGGTAATCAGCCCCAGCATTTT
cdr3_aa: CASRGQGNQPQHF

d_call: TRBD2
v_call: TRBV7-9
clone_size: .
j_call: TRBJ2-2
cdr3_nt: TGTGCCAGCACCCAGGGCGGGAGAAACACCGGGGAGCTGTTTTTT
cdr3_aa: CASTQGGRNTGELFF

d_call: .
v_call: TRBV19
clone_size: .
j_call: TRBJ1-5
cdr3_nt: TGTGCCAGTAAAAGACAAGACAGTCAGCCCCAGCATTTT
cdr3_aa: CASKRQDSQPQHF

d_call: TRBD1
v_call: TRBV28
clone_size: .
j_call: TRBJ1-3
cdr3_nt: TGTGCCAGCCTTAGGGCCCGACAGGGGGGGGGAAACACCATATATTTT
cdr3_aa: CASLRARQGGGNTIYF

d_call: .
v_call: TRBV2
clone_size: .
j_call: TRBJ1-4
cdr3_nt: TGTGCCAGCAGTGATTGGACAGCCCAAAATGAAAAACTGTTTTTT
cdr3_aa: CASSDWTAQNEKLFF

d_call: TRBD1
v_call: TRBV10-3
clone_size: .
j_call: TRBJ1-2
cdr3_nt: TGTGCCATCAGTGGTGACAGGGAGTGGGGCTACACCTTC
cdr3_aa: CAISGDREWGYTF

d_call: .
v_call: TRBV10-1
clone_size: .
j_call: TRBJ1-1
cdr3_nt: TGCGCCAGCAGTGATTTTCGGACGGCGGAAGCTTTCTTT
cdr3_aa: CASSDFRTAEAFF

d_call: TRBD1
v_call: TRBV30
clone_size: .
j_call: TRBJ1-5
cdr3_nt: TGTGCCTGGGGGGACAGGATAAATCAGCCCCAGCATTTT
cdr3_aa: CAWGDRINQPQHF

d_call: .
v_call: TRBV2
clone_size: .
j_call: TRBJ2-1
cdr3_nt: TGTGCCAGCAGTGACCTCAGGGGGAGGTACAATGAGCAGTTCTTC
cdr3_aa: CASSDLRGRYNEQFF

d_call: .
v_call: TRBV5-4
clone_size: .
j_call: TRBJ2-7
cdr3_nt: TGTGCCAGCAGCTTGGACCTGTCCTCCTACGAGCAGTACTTC
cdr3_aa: CASSLDLSSYEQYF

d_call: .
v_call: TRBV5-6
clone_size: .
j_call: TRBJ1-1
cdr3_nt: TGTGCCAGCAGCAAGCACCGGGGCCAAGAAGCTTTCTTT
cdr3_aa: CASSKHRGQEAFF

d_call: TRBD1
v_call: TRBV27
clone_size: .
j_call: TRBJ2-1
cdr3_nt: TGTGCCAGCAGTCAGCACAGGGGTGCTGAGCACAATGAGCAGTTCTTC
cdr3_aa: CASSQHRGAEHNEQFF

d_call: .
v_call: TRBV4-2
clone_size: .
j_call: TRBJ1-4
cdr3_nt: TGTGCCAGCAGCCAGTCGACAGAGCAAGTTGGAAAACTGTTTTTT
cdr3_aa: CASSQSTEQVGKLFF

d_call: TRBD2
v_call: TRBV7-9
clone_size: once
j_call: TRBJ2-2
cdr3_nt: TGTGCCAGCAGCTTAAGGCGGGGGTACACCGGGGAGCTGTTTTTT
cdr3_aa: CASSLRRGYTGELFF

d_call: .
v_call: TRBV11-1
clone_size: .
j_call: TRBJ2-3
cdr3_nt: TGTGCCAGCAGCCCCCCCCTGGATACGCAGTATTTT
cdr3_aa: CASSPPLDTQYF

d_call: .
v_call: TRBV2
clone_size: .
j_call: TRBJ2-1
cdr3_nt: TGTGCCAGCAAGCGGAGCTCCTACAATGAGCAGTTCTTC
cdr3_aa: CASKRSSYNEQFF

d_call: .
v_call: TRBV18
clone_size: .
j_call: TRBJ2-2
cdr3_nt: TGTGCCACAATCCGGGACTCTAACACCGGGGAGCTGTTTTTT
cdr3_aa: CATIRDSNTGELFF

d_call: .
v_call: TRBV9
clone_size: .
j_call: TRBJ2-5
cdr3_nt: TGTGCCAGCAGCGCCACAGGGAGTCGAGAGACCCAGTACTTC
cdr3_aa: CASSATGSRETQYF

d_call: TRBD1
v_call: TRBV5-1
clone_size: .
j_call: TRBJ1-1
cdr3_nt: TGCGCCAGCAGCATAGACAGGGAGAACACTGAAGCTTTCTTT
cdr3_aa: CASSIDRENTEAFF

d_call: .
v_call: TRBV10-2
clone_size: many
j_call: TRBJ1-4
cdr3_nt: TGCGCCAGCAGTGACAGGAGAAGGTCGAGCGAAAAACTGTTTTTT
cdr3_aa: CASSDRRRSSEKLFF

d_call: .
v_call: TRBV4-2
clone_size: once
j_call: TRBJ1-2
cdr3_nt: TGTGCCAGCAGCCAAGTTGCGGGAGTTAACTATGGCTACACCTTC
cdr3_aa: CASSQVAGVNYGYTF

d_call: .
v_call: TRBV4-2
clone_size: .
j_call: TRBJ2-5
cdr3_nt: TGTGCCAGCAGTCGAACCGGGACCACAAAAGAGACCCAGTACTTC
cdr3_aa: CASSRTGTTKETQYF

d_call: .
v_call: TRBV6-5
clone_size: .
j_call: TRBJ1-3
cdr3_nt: TGTGCCAGCAGTAGGGGACACTCTGGAAACACCATATATTTT
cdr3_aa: CASSRGHSGNTIYF

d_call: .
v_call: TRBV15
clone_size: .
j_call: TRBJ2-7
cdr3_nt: TGTGCCACCAGCAGAGATCGGGTTTCCTACGAGCAGTACTTC
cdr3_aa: CATSRDRVSYEQYF

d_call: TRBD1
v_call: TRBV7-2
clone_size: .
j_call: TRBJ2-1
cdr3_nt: TGTGCCAGCAGCTTACCTCCCGGACAGGGGAATTTAAATGAGCAGTTCTTC
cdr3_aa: CASSLPPGQGNLNEQFF

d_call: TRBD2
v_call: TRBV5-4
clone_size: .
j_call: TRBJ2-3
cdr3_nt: TGTGCCAGCAGCTGGGACCGGACTAGCGGGAGTTCCACAGATACGCAGTATTTT
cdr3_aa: CASSWDRTSGSSTDTQYF

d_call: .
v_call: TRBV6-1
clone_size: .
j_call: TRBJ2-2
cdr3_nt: TGTGCCAGCAGCCTAGCGTGGACTGGACCCGGGGAGCTGTTTTTT
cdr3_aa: CASSLAWTGPGELFF

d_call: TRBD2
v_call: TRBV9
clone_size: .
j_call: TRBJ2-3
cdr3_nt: TGTGCCAGCAATGTGGGAGGGGCGGCAGATACGCAGTATTTT
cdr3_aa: CASNVGGAADTQYF

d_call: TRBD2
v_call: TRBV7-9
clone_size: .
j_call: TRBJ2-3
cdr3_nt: TGTGCCAGCAGCTTCACTAGCGGGAGGGGCACAGATACGCAGTATTTT
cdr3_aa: CASSFTSGRGTDTQYF

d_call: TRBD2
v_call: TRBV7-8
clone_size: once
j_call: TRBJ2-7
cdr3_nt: TGTGCCAGCAGCCCCCCGCAAGCGGGGGGGGGCTCCTACGAGCAGTACTTC
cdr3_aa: CASSPPQAGGGSYEQYF

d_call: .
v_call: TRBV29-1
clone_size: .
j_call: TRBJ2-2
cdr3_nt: TGCAGCGTCAGACTACCTACCACCGGGGAGCTGTTTTTT
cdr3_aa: CSVRLPTTGELFF